This section outlines one TCR beta chain sequence together with its context. What it binds is not known. As to time point: pre-sensitization, week 0. As for treatment: therapeutic diphenylcyclopropenone sensitization with weekly scalp DPC. V was clipped by 3 bases and J by 7 bases; unmatched bases: 6. The CDR3 loop spans 15 amino acids. Germline V gene data show CDR1 as SGHVS and CDR2 as FQNEAQ. The source of the sample is a study of human T cells and chemical hapten exposure. Whole-study context: Sensitization involved placing 2% DPC onto a 2 cm by 2 cm region of upper inner arm skin. Patients' scalps got diphenylcyclopropenone weekly throughout the approximately 26-week study.

Study findings and constraints: With DPC sensitization, TCRs exceeding 1 in 1000 frequency showed no change.

Individual cDNA molecules had unique molecular identifiers attached to them by the library. TCRdb reprocessed the RACE reads with MiXCR, giving one entry per CDR3 protein. The sample holds around 180,000 distinct CDR3 sequences, nearly 30% seen once. This TCR was sampled from a woman aged 25 to 39 with alopecia areata. Some clones in this sample may be carry-over from other donors' samples. The sequences come from whole blood, collected in connection with sensitization to the hapten diphenylcyclopropenone (DPC). The rearrangement uses TRBV7-8 and TRBJ2-7; 13 bases agree with TRBD2. The CDR3 reads CASSFSPGLAGEQYF. CDR3 DNA: TGTGCCAGCAGCTTCTCCCCGGGACTAGCGGGGGAGCAGTACTTC.